Listed below are T cell receptor beta chains from one sample, sequenced in a study of cytomegalovirus exposure and HLA in healthy donors. The data were produced by immunoSEQ multiplex PCR, yet TCRdb's version contains in-frame clones alone and is incomplete. The sample contains roughly 290,000 clones, roughly 90% of which appear only once. The specimen sequenced was PBMCs. Receptor source: a young woman in good health and CMV-seronegative. Both conserved end residues are part of each CDR3. Each record gives: D gene, J gene, clone size, V gene, CDR3 DNA, CDR3 protein. A D gene is named only where the DNA matches it firmly. Not all rows give a size; the values are once, few, many and, for expanded clones, a class.

>TRBD2|TRBJ2-2|few|TRBV7-3
TGTGCCAGCTCCCGGGGAGCGGGGGGGAACACCGGGGAGCTGTTTTTT
CASSRGAGGNTGELFF
>NA|TRBJ2-2|NA|TRBV7-9
TGTTCCAGCAGCTTACAGGGCACCGGGGAGCTGTTTTTT
CSSSLQGTGELFF
>TRBD1|TRBJ2-7|once|TRBV27
TGTGCCAGCAGTCTTACGCGCCTTAGACAGGGGGTCCACTACGAGCAGTACTTC
CASSLTRLRQGVHYEQYF
>TRBD2|TRBJ2-2|NA|TRBV7-9
TGTTCCAGCAGCTCTAAGGGACTAGCGGTGGGGACCGGGGAGCTGTTTTTT
CSSSSKGLAVGTGELFF
>NA|TRBJ2-6|once|TRBV7-9
TGTGCCAGCAGCTTAATCCAGGGGGGTTACTCTGGGGCCAACGTCCTGACTTTC
CASSLIQGGYSGANVLTF
>NA|TRBJ2-7|NA|TRBV11-2
TGTGCCAGCAGCCCCTGGGGCAGAGCGAGCTCCTACGAGCAGTACTTC
CASSPWGRASSYEQYF
>NA|TRBJ2-7|NA|TRBV13
TGTGCCAGCAGCTCGCGGGACAGTTCCTACGAGCAGTACTTC
CASSSRDSSYEQYF
>TRBD1|TRBJ2-7|NA|TRBV9
TGTGCCAGCAGCGTGGGGACAGCGAGCTCCTACGAGCAGTACTTC
CASSVGTASSYEQYF
>TRBD2|TRBJ2-1|NA|TRBV30
TGTGCCTGGAGTCCCCGGTCGGGGGGGTCGTTCTTC
CAWSPRSGGSFF
>NA|TRBJ1-2|NA|TRBV6-5
TGTGCCAGCAGTCAGCCGGGTAACTATGGCTACACCTTC
CASSQPGNYGYTF
>NA|TRBJ2-7|NA|TRBV14
TGTGCCAGCAGCCAAACAGGGCGCGTCTACGAGCAGTACTTC
CASSQTGRVYEQYF
>TRBD2|TRBJ2-7|NA|TRBV6-1
TGTGCCAGCACGGGGGGTGGTCTCGGCAACGAGCAGTACTTC
CASTGGGLGNEQYF
>NA|TRBJ2-7|NA|TRBV5-6
TGTGCCAGCAGCTCGGTTTTATCTCGGTACGAGCAGTACTTC
CASSSVLSRYEQYF
>NA|TRBJ2-1|NA|TRBV5-6
TGTGCCAGCAGCTTGGGAGACAGGTCCCTCTCTGAGCAGTTCTTC
CASSLGDRSLSEQFF
>NA|TRBJ2-1|NA|TRBV18
TGTGCCAGCTCACCTAGACAGGGGAGGGATGAGCAGTTCTTC
CASSPRQGRDEQFF
>NA|TRBJ2-4|NA|TRBV13
TGTGCCAGCAGCTTAGGGGGAGACATTCAGTACTTC
CASSLGGDIQYF
>TRBD2|TRBJ2-1|NA|TRBV9
TGTGCCAGCAGCGTACTTAGCGGGGGGGCCCTGAATGAGCAGTTCTTC
CASSVLSGGALNEQFF
>TRBD2|TRBJ2-5|NA|TRBV9
TGTGCCAGCAGCGTAGGTACTAGCGGGGGGGCCCAAGAGACCCAGTACTTC
CASSVGTSGGAQETQYF
>TRBD1|TRBJ2-7|NA|TRBV14
TGTGCCAGCAGCTTTGGGACAGGACTCTACGAGCAGTACTTC
CASSFGTGLYEQYF
>NA|TRBJ1-2|once|TRBV5-5
TGTGCCAGCAGCTTGGGCGTGGGGGGGATCTATGGCTACACCTTC
CASSLGVGGIYGYTF
>NA|TRBJ1-5|NA|TRBV10-3
TGTGCCATCAGTGAGTCTCGGGGTAGCAATCAGCCCCAGCATTTT
CAISESRGSNQPQHF
>NA|TRBJ2-3|NA|TRBV9
TGTGCCAGCAGCGCCTCTAGGGGCCCACTCACAGATACGCAGTATTTT
CASSASRGPLTDTQYF
>NA|TRBJ2-3|NA|TRBV6-5
TGTGCCAGCAGCCCCCTGGGGCCGAGCACAGATACGCAGTATTTT
CASSPLGPSTDTQYF
>NA|TRBJ2-3|once|TRBV6-1
TGTGCCAGCAGTTCCGGGGAGGATCGAAATACGCAGTATTTT
CASSSGEDRNTQYF
>NA|TRBJ2-3|NA|TRBV7-9
TGTGCCAGCAGCCTACGACAGCTCTCCACAGATACGCAGTATTTT
CASSLRQLSTDTQYF
>TRBD1|TRBJ2-3|NA|TRBV18
TGTGCCAGCTCGTCCGGGACAGGGCGTCTCGATACGCAGTATTTT
CASSSGTGRLDTQYF
>TRBD2|TRBJ2-1|NA|TRBV5-1
TGCGCCAGCAGCTCGGGGGGGCCTTTGACTGAGCAGTTCTTC
CASSSGGPLTEQFF
>NA|TRBJ1-1|NA|TRBV29-1
TGCAGCGTTGTAATCCCAGGGAGGGGGTCTGAAGCTTTCTTT
CSVVIPGRGSEAFF
>TRBD1|TRBJ1-3|NA|TRBV5-1
TGCGCCAGCACAGGGGGCGCCGGCTCTGGAAACACCATATATTTT
CASTGGAGSGNTIYF
>NA|TRBJ2-7|once|TRBV21-1
TGTGCCAGTCTCGACAGCACCTACGAGCAGTACTTC
CASLDSTYEQYF
>NA|TRBJ1-5|once|TRBV7-8
TGTGCCAGCAGCTTATTCTTGGACGGGGAGCCCCAGCATTTT
CASSLFLDGEPQHF
>TRBD2|TRBJ2-7|NA|TRBV4-1
TGCGCCAGCAGCCAAGATTGGGCGGGGGAATCCTACGAGCAGTACTTC
CASSQDWAGESYEQYF
>NA|TRBJ1-6|once|TRBV18
TGTGCCAGCTCACCACCATATTCGAGCCTCCACTTT
CASSPPYSSLHF
>NA|TRBJ2-5|NA|TRBV6-5
TGTGCCAGCAGTTATCCCGACCAAGAGACCCAGTACTTC
CASSYPDQETQYF
>TRBD2|TRBJ2-2|NA|TRBV7-9
TGTGCCAGCAGCTCGACTAGCCCCACCGGGGAGCTGTTTTTT
CASSSTSPTGELFF
>TRBD1|TRBJ1-4|NA|TRBV5-5
TGTGCCAGCAGCTTGGGGGCGACAGGGGAGGAAAAACTGTTTTTT
CASSLGATGEEKLFF
>TRBD2|TRBJ2-3|NA|TRBV7-9
TGTGCCAGCAGCTTAGGACTAGCGGGCAACACAGATACGCAGTATTTT
CASSLGLAGNTDTQYF
>NA|TRBJ1-6|NA|TRBV19
TGTGCCAGTAGTCTATCGGGGGTCGATAATTCACCCCTCCACTTT
CASSLSGVDNSPLHF
>TRBD1|TRBJ1-2|NA|TRBV5-1
TGCGCCAGCAGCTTCGCAGAGGGACAGGGGGACGGCTACACCTTC
CASSFAEGQGDGYTF
>TRBD2|TRBJ2-1|NA|TRBV2
TGTGCCAGCAGTGAAGGCGCGGGGGGGGCTGGGAATGAGCAGTTCTTC
CASSEGAGGAGNEQFF
>NA|TRBJ2-3|NA|TRBV7-8
TGTGCCAGCAGCTACCTACGGCGGGGGACAACAGATACGCAGTATTTT
CASSYLRRGTTDTQYF
>NA|TRBJ2-3|NA|TRBV29-1
TGCAGCGTTGAAGGTCCAGATCAAAGCACAGATACGCAGTATTTT
CSVEGPDQSTDTQYF
>NA|TRBJ1-5|NA|TRBV10-2
TGCGCCAGCCAAGAGCGGGGAGGGGCAGACAATCAGCCCCAGCATTTT
CASQERGGADNQPQHF
>NA|TRBJ2-7|once|TRBV25-1
TGTGCCAGCAGTGATCTTCGGGGTTTCTACGAGCAGTACTTC
CASSDLRGFYEQYF
>NA|TRBJ2-7|NA|TRBV5-1
TGCGCCAGCAGCTTGGGCGGGACAGCTCAGACTTACGAGCAGTACTTC
CASSLGGTAQTYEQYF
>NA|TRBJ1-5|once|TRBV6-5
TGTGCCAGCAGTGCGCAGGGGAATCAGCCCCAGCATTTT
CASSAQGNQPQHF
>TRBD1|TRBJ1-1|NA|TRBV9
TGTGCCAGCAGCTCGGCCGGGACAGCAAATGAAGCTTTCTTT
CASSSAGTANEAFF
>NA|TRBJ2-1|NA|TRBV5-1
TGCGCCAGCAGCTTGTTTGAGAATGAGCAGTTCTTC
CASSLFENEQFF
>NA|TRBJ1-1|NA|TRBV19
TGTGCCAGTAGTAAGCACAGGGTCTTCGGGAACACTGAAGCTTTCTTT
CASSKHRVFGNTEAFF
>TRBD2|TRBJ2-5|NA|TRBV5-1
TGCGCCAGCAGTTTCGGGGGGCAAGAGACCCAGTACTTC
CASSFGGQETQYF
>NA|TRBJ1-1|NA|TRBV5-5
TGTGCCAGCAGCTTGACAGTTGAAGCTTTCTTT
CASSLTVEAFF
>NA|TRBJ1-2|NA|TRBV7-3
TGTGCCAGCAGCCCGACAGTCAACTATGGCTACACCTTC
CASSPTVNYGYTF
>NA|TRBJ1-1|NA|TRBV27
TGTGCCAGCAGTCAGGGAATGAACACTGAAGCTTTCTTT
CASSQGMNTEAFF
>NA|TRBJ1-1|NA|TRBV6-5
TGTGCCAGCACCCCCTCTTCGGGAACTGAAGCTTTCTTT
CASTPSSGTEAFF
>NA|TRBJ1-2|NA|TRBV10-3
TGTGCCATCAGTGGTAACGGGCGGGTTTATGGCTACACCTTC
CAISGNGRVYGYTF
>NA|TRBJ2-3|NA|TRBV15
TGTGCCACCAGCAGTCAGCGGTCCGCGAACGCCGATACGCAGTATTTT
CATSSQRSANADTQYF